The clone carrying this T cell receptor beta chain was found once. Its antigen is unknown. TCRdb's copy holds only in-frame clones and misses some; the assay was immunoSEQ multiplex PCR. The table shows fewer than 150,000 clones, with about 89% occurring only once. With V trimmed by 6 bases and J by 2 bases, 2 bases remained unmatched. Germline V gene sequence: CDR1 MGHDK, CDR2 SYGVNS. CDR3 length: 14 residues. The data originate from a study of T cell responses to AZD1222 COVID-19 vaccine. Whole-study results and caveats: Donors skewed white British and female; clonal diversity was possibly underestimated. Among spike-specific TCRs, nearly half reportedly target unmutated variant regions. After two AZD1222 doses, spike-specific TCR breadth and depth rose versus day 0.

The sequence came from an adult who received the AZD1222 COVID-19 vaccine. The sequencing used peripheral blood, collected 28 days after the second AZD1222 dose. The chain uses TRBV25-1 and TRBJ1-4; 8 bases agree with TRBD1. In DNA, the CDR3 is TGTGCCAGCAGGCCAGGGGGCACTAATGAAAAACTGTTTTTT. It specifies CASRPGGTNEKLFF.